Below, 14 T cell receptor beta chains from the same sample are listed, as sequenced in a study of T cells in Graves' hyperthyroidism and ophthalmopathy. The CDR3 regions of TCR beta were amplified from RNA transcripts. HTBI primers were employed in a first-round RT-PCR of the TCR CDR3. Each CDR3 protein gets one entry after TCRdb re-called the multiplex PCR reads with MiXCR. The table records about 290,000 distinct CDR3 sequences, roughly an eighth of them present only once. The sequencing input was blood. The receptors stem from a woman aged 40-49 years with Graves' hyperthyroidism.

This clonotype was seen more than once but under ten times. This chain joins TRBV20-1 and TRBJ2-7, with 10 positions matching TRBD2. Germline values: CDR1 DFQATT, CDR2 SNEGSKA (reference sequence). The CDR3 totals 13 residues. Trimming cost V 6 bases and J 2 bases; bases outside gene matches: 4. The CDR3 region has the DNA TGCAGTGCCGCTAGCGGGAGTGCCTACGAGCAGTACTTC. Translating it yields CSAASGSAYEQYF.

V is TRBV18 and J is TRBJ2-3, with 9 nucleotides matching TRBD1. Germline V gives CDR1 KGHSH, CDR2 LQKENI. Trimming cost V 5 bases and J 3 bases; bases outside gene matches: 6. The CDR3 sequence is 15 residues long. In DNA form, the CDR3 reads TGTGCCAGCTCAAGCACAGGGGGCGCGACAGATACGCAGTATTTT. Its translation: CASSSTGGATDTQYF. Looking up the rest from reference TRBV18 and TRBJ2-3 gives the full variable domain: NAGVMQNPRHLVRRRGQEARLRCSPMKGHSHVYWYRQLPEEGLKFMVYLQKENIIDESGMPKERFSAEFPKEGPSILRIQQVVRGDSAAYFCASSSTGGATDTQYFGPGTRLTVL.

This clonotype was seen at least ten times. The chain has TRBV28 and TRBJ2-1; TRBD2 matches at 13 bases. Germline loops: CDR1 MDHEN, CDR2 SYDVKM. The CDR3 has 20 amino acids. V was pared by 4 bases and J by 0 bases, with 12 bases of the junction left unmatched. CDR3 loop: CASSSFSGLAGSLSYNEQFF. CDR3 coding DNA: TGTGCCAGCAGTTCGTTTTCGGGACTAGCGGGATCCCTCTCCTACAATGAGCAGTTCTTC.

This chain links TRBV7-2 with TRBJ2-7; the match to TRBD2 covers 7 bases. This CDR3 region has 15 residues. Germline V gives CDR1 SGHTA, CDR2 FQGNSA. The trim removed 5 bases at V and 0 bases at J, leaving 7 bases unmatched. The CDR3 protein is CASSRSAGSSYEQYF. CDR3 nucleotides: TGTGCCAGCAGCCGGTCAGCGGGGAGCTCCTACGAGCAGTACTTC.

CDR3 sequence: CSARDGISGRAGTGELFF. CDR3 nucleotide sequence: TGCAGTGCTAGAGATGGTATTAGCGGGAGGGCCGGCACCGGGGAGCTGTTTTTT. The chain couples TRBV20-1 to TRBJ2-2; 11 bases are shared with TRBD2. V was pared by 0 bases and J by 4 bases, with 10 bases of the junction left unmatched. This CDR3 contains 18 residues. Germline V gene sequence: CDR1 DFQATT, CDR2 SNEGSKA (reference sequence).

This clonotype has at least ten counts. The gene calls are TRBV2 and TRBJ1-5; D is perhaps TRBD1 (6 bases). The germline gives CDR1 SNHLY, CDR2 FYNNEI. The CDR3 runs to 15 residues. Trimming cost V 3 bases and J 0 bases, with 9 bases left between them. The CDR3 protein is CASSDQGISNQPQHF. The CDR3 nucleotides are TGTGCCAGCAGTGACCAGGGGATTAGCAATCAGCCCCAGCATTTT.

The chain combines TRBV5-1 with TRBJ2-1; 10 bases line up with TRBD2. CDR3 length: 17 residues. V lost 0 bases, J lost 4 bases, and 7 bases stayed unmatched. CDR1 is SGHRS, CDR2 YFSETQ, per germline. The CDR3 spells CASSLASSGSSYNEQFF. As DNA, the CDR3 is TGCGCCAGCAGCTTGGCTTCTAGCGGGAGTTCTTACAATGAGCAGTTCTTC. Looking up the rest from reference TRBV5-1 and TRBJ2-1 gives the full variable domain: KAGVTQTPRYLIKTRGQQVTLSCSPISGHRSVSWYQQTPGQGLQFLFEYFSETQRNKGNFPGRFSGRQFSNSRSEMNVSTLELGDSALYLCASSLASSGSSYNEQFFGPGTRLTVL.

DNA for the CDR3: TGTGCCAGCAGTTCCTTCCTTGGACATCCGGGGTACCAAGAGACCCAGTACTTC. Translation: CASSSFLGHPGYQETQYF. The chain recombines TRBV12-3 or TRBV12-4 with TRBJ2-5, with D perhaps given as TRBD1 or TRBD2 (5 bases each). The CDR3 is made up of 18 amino acids. V lost 4 bases and J 0 bases, leaving 21 bases between the germline ends.

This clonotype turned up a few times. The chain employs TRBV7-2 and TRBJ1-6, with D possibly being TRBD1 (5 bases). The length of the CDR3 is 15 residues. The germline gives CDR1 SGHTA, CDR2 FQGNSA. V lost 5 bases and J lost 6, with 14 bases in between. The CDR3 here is CASSREPGSNSPLHF. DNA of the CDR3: TGTGCCAGCAGCCGAGAGCCAGGGTCTAATTCACCCCTCCACTTT.

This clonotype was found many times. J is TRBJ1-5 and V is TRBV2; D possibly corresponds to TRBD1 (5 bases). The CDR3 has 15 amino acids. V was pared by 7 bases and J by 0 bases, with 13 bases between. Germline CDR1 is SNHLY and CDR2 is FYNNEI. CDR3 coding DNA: TGTGCCAGCATGCTTGACAGTTATAGCAATCAGCCCCAGCATTTT. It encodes CASMLDSYSNQPQHF. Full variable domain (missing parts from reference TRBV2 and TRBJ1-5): EPEVTQTPSHQVTQMGQEVILRCVPISNHLYFYWYRQILGQKVEFLVSFYNNEISEKSEIFDDQFSVERPDGSNFTLKIRSTKLEDSAMYFCASMLDSYSNQPQHFGDGTRLSIL.

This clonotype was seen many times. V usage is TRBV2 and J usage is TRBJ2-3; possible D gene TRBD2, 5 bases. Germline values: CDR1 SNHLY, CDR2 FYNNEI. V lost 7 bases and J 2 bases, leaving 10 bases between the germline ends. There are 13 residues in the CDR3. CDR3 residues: CASIWGDTDTQYF. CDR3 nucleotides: TGTGCCAGCATCTGGGGAGACACAGATACGCAGTATTTT.

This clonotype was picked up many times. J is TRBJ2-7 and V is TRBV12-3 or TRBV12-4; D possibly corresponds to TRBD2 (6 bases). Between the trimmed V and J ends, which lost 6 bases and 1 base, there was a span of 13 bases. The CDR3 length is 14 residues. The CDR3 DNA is TGTGCCAGCAGCCAAGGGACTCGATCCTACGAGCAGTACTTC. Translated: CASSQGTRSYEQYF.

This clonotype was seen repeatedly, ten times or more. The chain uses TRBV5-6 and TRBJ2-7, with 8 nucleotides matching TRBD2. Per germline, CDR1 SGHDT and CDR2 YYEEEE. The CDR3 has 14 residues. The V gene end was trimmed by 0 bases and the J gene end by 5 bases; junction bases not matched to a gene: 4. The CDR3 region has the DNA TGTGCCAGCAGCTTGGGACTAGCGCCGCACGAGCAGTACTTC. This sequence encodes CASSLGLAPHEQYF.

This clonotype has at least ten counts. The CDR3 protein is CASSFDTYNEQFF. Written as DNA, the CDR3 is TGTGCCAGCAGCTTCGACACTTACAATGAGCAGTTCTTC. The chain couples TRBV7-2 to TRBJ2-1; D remains unclear. With 3 bases removed from V and 4 bases from J, the gap between germline ends came to 7 bases. The CDR3 is 13 amino acids. Germline CDR1 SGHTA, CDR2 FQGNSA.